A single sample gave rise to the 10 T cell receptor beta chains below, sequenced in a study of blood T cell repertoires in COVID-19. Profiling relied on immunoSEQ multiplex PCR, and the TCRdb table lists in-frame clones only, not all of them. Here the sample spans approximately 200,000 clones, around 84% being singletons. The sequenced sample was peripheral blood. Receptors were obtained from a man aged 45-65 years with acute or convalescent COVID-19.

V gene TRBV6-5 combines with J gene TRBJ1-5, with a tentative D call TRBD1 (5 bases). V lost 5 bases to trimming and J lost 3 bases, with 11 bases between them. Per the germline V gene, CDR1 is MNHEY and CDR2 is SVGAGI. The length of the CDR3 is 14 residues. As DNA, the CDR3 is TGTGCCAGCAGTACCGACAGTCTCAATCAGCCCCAGCATTTT. Amino acids: CASSTDSLNQPQHF.

This clone was picked up one time. The chain recombines TRBV25-1 with TRBJ1-1; D uncertain. With 5 bases removed from V and 5 bases from J, the gap between germline ends came to 15 bases. The CDR3 is 14 residues long. From germline, CDR1 is MGHDK and CDR2 SYGVNS. The CDR3 loop reads CASSPPGRRTEAFF. The DNA of the CDR3 is TGTGCCAGCAGTCCTCCGGGGAGGAGGACTGAAGCTTTCTTT.

This rearrangement joins TRBV5-1 to TRBJ1-1, with TRBD1 matching 8 bases. This CDR3 spans 14 amino acids. CDR1 is SGHRS, CDR2 YFSETQ, per germline. V shed 3 bases and J 5 bases; nucleotides not matched to a gene: 6. The CDR3 here is CASSSRGRATEAFF. Here the CDR3 DNA reads TGCGCCAGCAGCTCCAGGGGGCGCGCTACTGAAGCTTTCTTT.

The chain links TRBV7-2 to TRBJ2-3; 8 bases agree with TRBD2. The junction had 3 bases not matched to a gene; V was cut back by 5 bases and J by 2 bases. The CDR3 is 14 residues long. Germline CDR1 reads SGHTA; CDR2 reads FQGNSA. The CDR3 sequence: CASSRGGNTDTQYF. The CDR3 DNA reads TGTGCCAGCAGCCGGGGGGGTAACACAGATACGCAGTATTTT. Complete variable domain (other parts from reference TRBV7-2 and TRBJ2-3): GAGVSQSPSNKVTEKGKDVELRCDPISGHTALYWYRQSLGQGLEFLIYFQGNSAPDKSGLPSDRFSAERTGGSVSTLTIQRTQQEDSAVYLCASSRGGNTDTQYFGPGTRLTVL.

The J gene is TRBJ2-3, the V gene TRBV5-6, with 9 nucleotides matching TRBD1. Germline V gene data show CDR1 as SGHDT and CDR2 as YYEEEE. The CDR3 extends over 14 amino acids. Trimming cost V 4 bases and J 6 bases; bases outside gene matches: 6. CDR3 loop: CASSGDRVTDTQYF. The CDR3, as DNA: TGTGCCAGCAGCGGGGACAGGGTTACGGATACGCAGTATTTT.

CDR3 region: CASSSGLAGGGAGELFF. The CDR3 DNA reads TGTGCCAGCAGTTCGGGACTAGCGGGGGGCGGAGCCGGGGAGCTGTTTTTT. The V gene is TRBV2, the J gene TRBJ2-2; 15 bases map to TRBD2. Losses at the gene ends were 5 bases for V and 6 bases for J; bases not matched to a gene: 7. CDR1 and CDR2 from the germline V gene are SNHLY and FYNNEI. The CDR3 sequence is 17 residues long.

This clone was detected only a few times. The chain carries TRBV5-4 and TRBJ2-1; D gene unclear. Looked up from germline, CDR1 is SGHNT and CDR2 is YYREEE (reference sequence). This CDR3 spans 14 amino acids. V lost 2 bases and J lost 6, with 12 bases in between. CDR3 sequence: CASSFDSIRNEQFF. CDR3 bases: TGTGCCAGCAGCTTTGATAGCATCCGCAATGAGCAGTTCTTC. Looking up the rest from reference TRBV5-4 and TRBJ2-1 gives the full variable domain: ETGVTQSPTHLIKTRGQQVTLRCSSQSGHNTVSWYQQALGQGPQFIFQYYREEENGRGNFPPRFSGLQFPNYSSELNVNALELDDSALYLCASSFDSIRNEQFFGPGTRLTVL.

The chain has TRBV3-1 (or the pseudogene TRBV3-2) and TRBJ2-3, with D possibly being TRBD1 (6 bases). This CDR3 spans 15 amino acids. Trimming took off 3 bases at V and 10 bases at J, with 20 bases between the two ends. Germline V gene lookup returns CDR1 LGHDT and CDR2 YNNKEL (reference sequence). The chain's CDR3 is CASSHRGSAKLAQYF. CDR3 nucleotide sequence: TGTGCCAGCAGCCACAGGGGATCCGCAAAGTTGGCGCAGTATTTT.

This chain connects TRBV6-2 or TRBV6-3 to TRBJ1-2; D remains ambiguous. V gave up 2 bases and J gave up 4 bases, with 8 bases separating them. The CDR3 is made up of 13 amino acids. Germline-derived CDR1 and CDR2 are MNHEY and SVGEGT. CDR3 in amino acids: CASSYQEGYGYTF. CDR3 DNA sequence: TGTGCCAGCAGTTACCAGGAAGGCTATGGCTACACCTTC.

The chain is built from TRBV19 and TRBJ2-6, with D perhaps matching TRBD1 (6 bases). This CDR3 has 17 residues. Germline loops: CDR1 LNHDA, CDR2 SQIVND (reference sequence). Trimming removed 2 bases at V and 0 bases at J, with 11 bases between. The CDR3 sequence is CASSIYPDSSGANVLTF. The CDR3 DNA sequence: TGTGCCAGTAGTATATACCCGGACAGCTCTGGGGCCAACGTCCTGACTTTC.